This note documents a single T cell receptor beta chain sequence. These data belong to a study of blood T cell repertoires in COVID-19. Background on the study: The samples span acute and convalescent COVID-19 from the United States, Italy and Spain. T cells, B-cell-depleted T cells, or PBMCs supplied cDNA or gDNA.

Authors' data handling: Researchers report that nucleated cell counts were estimated from reference gene primer amplification. Libraries were prepared by immunoSEQ multiplex PCR; TCRdb keeps only in-frame clonotypes and omits some of them. The DNA gave D and trimming, while V, J and clone size come from that table. The repertoire holds about 36,000 clones, with roughly 84% as singletons. Germline values: CDR1 LGHNA, CDR2 YNFKEQ. V shed 1 base and J 2 bases; nucleotides not matched to a gene: 4. The CDR3 has 15 amino acids. The chain employs TRBV4-2 and TRBJ2-5; 7 nucleotides line up with TRBD1. The sample comprised peripheral blood. The clonotype comes from a human donor in a cohort sampled during active COVID-19. CDR3: CASSQGTGEQETQYF. The CDR3 DNA is TGTGCCAGCAGCCAAGGGACAGGCGAACAAGAGACCCAGTACTTC.